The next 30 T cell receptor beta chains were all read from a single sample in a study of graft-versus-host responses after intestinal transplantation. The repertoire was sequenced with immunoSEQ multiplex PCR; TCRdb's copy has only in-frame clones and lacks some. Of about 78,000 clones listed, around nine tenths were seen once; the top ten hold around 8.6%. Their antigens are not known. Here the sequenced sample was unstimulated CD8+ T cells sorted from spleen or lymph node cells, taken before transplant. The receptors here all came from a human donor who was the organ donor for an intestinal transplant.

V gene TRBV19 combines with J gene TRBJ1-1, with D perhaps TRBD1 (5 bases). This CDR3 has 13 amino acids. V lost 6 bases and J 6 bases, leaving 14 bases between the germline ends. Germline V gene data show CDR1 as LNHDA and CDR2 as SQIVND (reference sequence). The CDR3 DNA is TGTGCCAGTAGGGGGGAGAACTTATCTGAAGCTTTCTTT. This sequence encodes CASRGENLSEAFF.

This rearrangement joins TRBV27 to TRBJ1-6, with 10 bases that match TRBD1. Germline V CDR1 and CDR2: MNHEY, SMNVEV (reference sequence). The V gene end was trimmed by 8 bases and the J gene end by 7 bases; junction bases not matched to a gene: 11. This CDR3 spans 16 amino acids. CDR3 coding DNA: TGTGCCAGCCGGTATGACAGGGGGCCACAAAATTCACCCCTCCACTTT. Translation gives CASRYDRGPQNSPLHF.

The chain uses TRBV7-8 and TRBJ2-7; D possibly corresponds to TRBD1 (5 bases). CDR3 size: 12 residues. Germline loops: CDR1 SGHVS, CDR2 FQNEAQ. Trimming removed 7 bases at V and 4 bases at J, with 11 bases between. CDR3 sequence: CASTQQVYEQYF. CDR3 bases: TGTGCCAGCACCCAACAGGTTTACGAGCAGTACTTC.

The CDR3 DNA reads TGTGCCAGCAGCTTGGATGGACCGGTACCTAATTCACCCCTCCACTTT. This translates into CASSLDGPVPNSPLHF. The chain uses TRBV11-2 and TRBJ1-6, with D unresolved. Germline values: CDR1 SGHAT, CDR2 FQNNGV. V was trimmed by 3 bases and J by 6 bases, leaving 15 bases between them. The CDR3 loop spans 16 amino acids.

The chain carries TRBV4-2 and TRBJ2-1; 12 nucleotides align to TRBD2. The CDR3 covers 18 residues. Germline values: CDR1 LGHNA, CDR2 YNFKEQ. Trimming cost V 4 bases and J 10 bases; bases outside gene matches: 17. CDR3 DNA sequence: TGTGCCAGCAGCCCCCGGACAGGCCCACTAGCGGGGGGAGGAGAGCAGTTCTTC. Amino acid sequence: CASSPRTGPLAGGGEQFF.

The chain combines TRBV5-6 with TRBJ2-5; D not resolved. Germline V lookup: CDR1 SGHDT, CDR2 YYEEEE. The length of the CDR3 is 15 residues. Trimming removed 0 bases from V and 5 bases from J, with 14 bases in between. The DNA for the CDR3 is TGTGCCAGCAGCTTGGTCCTTCTCCGATCGGAGACCCAGTACTTC. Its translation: CASSLVLLRSETQYF.

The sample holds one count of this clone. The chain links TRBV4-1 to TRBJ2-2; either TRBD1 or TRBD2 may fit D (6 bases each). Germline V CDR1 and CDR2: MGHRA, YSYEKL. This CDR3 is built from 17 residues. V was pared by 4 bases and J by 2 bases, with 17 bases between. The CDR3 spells CASSPWRGVVNTGELFF. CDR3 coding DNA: TGCGCCAGCAGCCCCTGGAGGGGGGTTGTTAACACCGGGGAGCTGTTTTTT.

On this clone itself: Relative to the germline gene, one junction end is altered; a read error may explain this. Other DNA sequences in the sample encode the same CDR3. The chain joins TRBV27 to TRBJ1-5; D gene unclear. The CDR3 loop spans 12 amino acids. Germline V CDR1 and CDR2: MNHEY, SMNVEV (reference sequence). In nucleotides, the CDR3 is TGTGCCAGCAGTTCTGGGTATCAGCCCCAACATTTT. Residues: CASSSGYQPQHF.

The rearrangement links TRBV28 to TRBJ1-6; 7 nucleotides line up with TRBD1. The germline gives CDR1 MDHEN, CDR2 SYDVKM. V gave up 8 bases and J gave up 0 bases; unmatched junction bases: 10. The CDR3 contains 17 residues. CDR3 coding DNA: TGTGCCAGCGAACGATCAGGGGGGGGCTCCTATAATTCACCCCTCCACTTT. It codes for CASERSGGGSYNSPLHF. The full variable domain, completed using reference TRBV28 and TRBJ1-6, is DVKVTQSSRYLVKRTGEKVFLECVQDMDHENMFWYRQDPGLGLRLIYFSYDVKMKEKGDIPEGYSVSREKKERFSLILESASTNQTSMYLCASERSGGGSYNSPLHFGNGTRLTVT.

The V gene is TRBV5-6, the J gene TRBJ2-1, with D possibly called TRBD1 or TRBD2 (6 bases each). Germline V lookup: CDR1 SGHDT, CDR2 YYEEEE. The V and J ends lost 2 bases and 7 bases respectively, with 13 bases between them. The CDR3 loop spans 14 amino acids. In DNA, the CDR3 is TGTGCCAGCAGCTTTGGGGGGCTGGGGAATGAGCAGTTCTTC. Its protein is CASSFGGLGNEQFF.

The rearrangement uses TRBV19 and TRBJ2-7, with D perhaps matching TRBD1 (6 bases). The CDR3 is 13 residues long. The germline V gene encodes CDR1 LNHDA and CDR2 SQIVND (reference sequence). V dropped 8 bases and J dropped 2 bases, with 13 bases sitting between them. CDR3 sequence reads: CASSWTVTYEQYF. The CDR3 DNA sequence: TGTGCCAGTTCCTGGACAGTCACCTACGAGCAGTACTTC.

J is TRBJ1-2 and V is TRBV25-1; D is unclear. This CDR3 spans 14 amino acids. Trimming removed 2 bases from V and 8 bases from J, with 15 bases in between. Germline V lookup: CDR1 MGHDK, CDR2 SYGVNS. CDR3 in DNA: TGTGCCAGCAGTGAAGGTGCGGGCAACGGCGGCTACACCTTC. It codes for CASSEGAGNGGYTF.

The CDR3 DNA follows: TGTGCCTGGAGACAGGGTGAGCAGTTCTTC. Protein: CAWRQGEQFF. J is TRBJ2-1 and V is TRBV30, with D perhaps matching TRBD1 (6 bases). CDR3 length: 10 amino acids. The V end lost 3 bases, the J end lost 9 bases, and 6 bases lay between the germline ends. Germline CDR1 reads GTSNPN; CDR2 reads SVGIG (reference sequence).

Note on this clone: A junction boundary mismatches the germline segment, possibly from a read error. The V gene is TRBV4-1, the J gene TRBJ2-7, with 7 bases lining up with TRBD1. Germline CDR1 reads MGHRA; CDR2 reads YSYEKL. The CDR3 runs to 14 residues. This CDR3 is CASSQGGPGNEQYF. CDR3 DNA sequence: TGTGCCAGCAGCCAAGGGGGCCCGGGGAACGAGCAGTACTTC.

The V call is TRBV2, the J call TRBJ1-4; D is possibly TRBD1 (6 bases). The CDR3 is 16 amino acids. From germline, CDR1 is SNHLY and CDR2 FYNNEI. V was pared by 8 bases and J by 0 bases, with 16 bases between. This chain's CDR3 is CASSGTGLSTNEKLFF. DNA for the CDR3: TGTGCCAGCTCGGGTACAGGGCTCTCAACTAATGAAAAACTGTTTTTT.

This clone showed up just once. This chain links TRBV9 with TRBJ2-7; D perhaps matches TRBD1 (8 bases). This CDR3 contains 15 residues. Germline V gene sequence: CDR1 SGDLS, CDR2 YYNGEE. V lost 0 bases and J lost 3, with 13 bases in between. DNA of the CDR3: TGTGCCAGCAGCGTAGGATACAGGGGGGGCTACGAGCAGTACTTC. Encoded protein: CASSVGYRGGYEQYF.

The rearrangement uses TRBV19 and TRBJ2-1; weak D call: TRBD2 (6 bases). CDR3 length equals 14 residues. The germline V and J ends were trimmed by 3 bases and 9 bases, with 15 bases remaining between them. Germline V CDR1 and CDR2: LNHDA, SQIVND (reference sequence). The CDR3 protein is CASSMASATLEQFF. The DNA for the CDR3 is TGTGCCAGTAGTATGGCTAGCGCCACCCTTGAGCAGTTCTTC.

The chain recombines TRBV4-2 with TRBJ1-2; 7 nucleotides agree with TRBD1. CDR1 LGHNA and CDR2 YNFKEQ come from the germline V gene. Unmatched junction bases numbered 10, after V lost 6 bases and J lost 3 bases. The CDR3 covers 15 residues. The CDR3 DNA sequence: TGTGCCAGCAGAAAGAGACCGGGACAGTACTATGGCTACACCTTC. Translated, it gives CASRKRPGQYYGYTF.

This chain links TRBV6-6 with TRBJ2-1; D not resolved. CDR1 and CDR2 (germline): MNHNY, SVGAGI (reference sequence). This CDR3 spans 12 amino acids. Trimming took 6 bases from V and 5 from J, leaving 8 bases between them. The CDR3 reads CASRSVDNEQFF. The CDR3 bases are TGTGCCAGCAGATCGGTCGACAATGAGCAGTTCTTC.

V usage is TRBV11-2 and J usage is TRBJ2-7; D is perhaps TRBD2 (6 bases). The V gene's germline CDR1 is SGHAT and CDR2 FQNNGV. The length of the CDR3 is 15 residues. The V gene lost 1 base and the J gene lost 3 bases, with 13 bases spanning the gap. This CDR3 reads CASSLVGGWVYEQYF. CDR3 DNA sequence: TGTGCCAGCAGCTTAGTTGGGGGGTGGGTCTACGAGCAGTACTTC.

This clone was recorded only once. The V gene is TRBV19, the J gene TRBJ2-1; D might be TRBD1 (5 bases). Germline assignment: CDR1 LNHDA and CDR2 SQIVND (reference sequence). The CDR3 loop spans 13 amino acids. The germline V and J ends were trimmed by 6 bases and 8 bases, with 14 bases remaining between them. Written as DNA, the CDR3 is TGTGCCAGTAGCAAGATAGTGGGGCATGAGCAGTTCTTC. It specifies CASSKIVGHEQFF.

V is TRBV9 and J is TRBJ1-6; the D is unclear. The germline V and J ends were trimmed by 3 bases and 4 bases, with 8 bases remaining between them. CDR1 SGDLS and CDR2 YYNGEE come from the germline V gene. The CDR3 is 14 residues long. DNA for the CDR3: TGTGCCAGCAGCGGCAGTCTGTATAATTCACCCCTCCACTTT. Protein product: CASSGSLYNSPLHF.

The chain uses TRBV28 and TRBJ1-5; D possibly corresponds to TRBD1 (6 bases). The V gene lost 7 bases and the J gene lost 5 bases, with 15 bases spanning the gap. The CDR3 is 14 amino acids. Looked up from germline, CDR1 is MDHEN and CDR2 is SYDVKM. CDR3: CASTWTVPDQPQHF. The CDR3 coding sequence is TGTGCCAGCACCTGGACAGTTCCTGATCAGCCCCAGCATTTT.

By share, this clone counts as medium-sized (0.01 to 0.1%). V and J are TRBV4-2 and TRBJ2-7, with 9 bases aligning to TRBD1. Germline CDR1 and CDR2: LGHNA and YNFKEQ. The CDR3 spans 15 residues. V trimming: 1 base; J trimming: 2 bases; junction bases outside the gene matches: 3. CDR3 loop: CASSQAGTGTYEQYF. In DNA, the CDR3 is TGTGCCAGCAGCCAAGCCGGGACAGGGACCTACGAGCAGTACTTC.

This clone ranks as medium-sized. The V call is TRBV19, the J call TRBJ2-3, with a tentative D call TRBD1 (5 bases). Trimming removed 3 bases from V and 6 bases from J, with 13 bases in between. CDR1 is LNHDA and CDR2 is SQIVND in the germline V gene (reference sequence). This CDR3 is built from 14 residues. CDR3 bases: TGTGCCAGTAGTATCTCCAGGGCTTCCGATACGCAGTATTTT. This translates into CASSISRASDTQYF. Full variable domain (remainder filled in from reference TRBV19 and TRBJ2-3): DGGITQSPKYLFRKEGQNVTLSCEQNLNHDAMYWYRQDPGQGLRLIYYSQIVNDFQKGDIAEGYSVSREKKESFPLTVTSAQKNPTAFYLCASSISRASDTQYFGPGTRLTVL.

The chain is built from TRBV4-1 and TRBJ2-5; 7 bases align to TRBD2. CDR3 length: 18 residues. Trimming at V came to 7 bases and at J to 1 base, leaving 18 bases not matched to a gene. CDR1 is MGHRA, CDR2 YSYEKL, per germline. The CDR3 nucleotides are TGCGCCAGCAATATCCGGGGAGCGGGGCCCCTTACCCAAGAGACCCAGTACTTC. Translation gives CASNIRGAGPLTQETQYF.

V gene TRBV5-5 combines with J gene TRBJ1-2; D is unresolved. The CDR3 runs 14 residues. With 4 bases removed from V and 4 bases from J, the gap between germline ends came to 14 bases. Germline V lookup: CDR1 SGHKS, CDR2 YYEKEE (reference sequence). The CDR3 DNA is TGTGCCAGCAGCCTCGCCTCGCCTGGCTATGGCTACACCTTC. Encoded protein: CASSLASPGYGYTF.

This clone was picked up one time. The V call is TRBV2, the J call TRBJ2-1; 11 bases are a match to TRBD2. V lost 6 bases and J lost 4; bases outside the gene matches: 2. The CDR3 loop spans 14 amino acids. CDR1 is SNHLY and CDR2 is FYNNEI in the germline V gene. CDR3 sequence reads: CASRGTSGYNEQFF. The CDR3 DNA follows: TGTGCCAGCAGGGGGACTAGCGGTTACAATGAGCAGTTCTTC.

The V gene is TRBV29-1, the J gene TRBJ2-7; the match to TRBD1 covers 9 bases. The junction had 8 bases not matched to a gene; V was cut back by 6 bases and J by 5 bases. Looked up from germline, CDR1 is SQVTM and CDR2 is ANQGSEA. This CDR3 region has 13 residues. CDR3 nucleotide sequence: TGCAGCGTGACACAGGGGGCTCTCGACGAGCAGTACTTC. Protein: CSVTQGALDEQYF.

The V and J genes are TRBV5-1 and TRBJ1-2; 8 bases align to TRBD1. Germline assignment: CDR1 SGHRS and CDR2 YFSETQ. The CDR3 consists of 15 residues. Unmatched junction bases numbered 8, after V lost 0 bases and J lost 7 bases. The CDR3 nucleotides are TGCGCCAGCAGCTTGGGGGTCAGGGGGCCCGGTGGCTACACCTTC. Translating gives CASSLGVRGPGGYTF.